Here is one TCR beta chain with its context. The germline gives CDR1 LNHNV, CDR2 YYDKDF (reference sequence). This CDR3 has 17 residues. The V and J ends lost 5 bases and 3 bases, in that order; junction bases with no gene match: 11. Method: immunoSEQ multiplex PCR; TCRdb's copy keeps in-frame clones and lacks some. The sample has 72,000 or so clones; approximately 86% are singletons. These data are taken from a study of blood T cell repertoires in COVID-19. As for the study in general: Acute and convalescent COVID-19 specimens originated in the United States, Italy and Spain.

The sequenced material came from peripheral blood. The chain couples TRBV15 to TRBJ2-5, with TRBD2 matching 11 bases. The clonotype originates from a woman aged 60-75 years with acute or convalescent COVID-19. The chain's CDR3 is CATSGMTSGVPKETQYF. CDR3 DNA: TGTGCCACCAGCGGTATGACTAGCGGGGTGCCTAAAGAGACCCAGTACTTC.